The 3 T cell receptor beta chains below all came from one sample that was sequenced in a study of PD-1 blockade in classical Hodgkin lymphoma. Specified time point: cycle 4 day 1 (C4D1), after five to seven weeks of nivolumab. All patients relapsed after autologous stem cell transplantation, and brentuximab vedotin exposure varied. Profiling relied on immunoSEQ multiplex PCR, and the TCRdb table lists in-frame clones only, not all of them. Among roughly 90,000 clones listed, 83% were seen once. The source was peripheral blood mononuclear cells (PBMCs), collected before the fourth cycle of nivolumab. The source is a human donor with classical Hodgkin lymphoma.

This chain connects TRBV28 to TRBJ1-4; D is possibly TRBD1 (6 bases). The V gene's germline CDR1 is MDHEN and CDR2 SYDVKM. The CDR3 consists of 15 residues. Trimming pared 7 bases from V and 7 bases from J, leaving 19 bases between. Here the CDR3 DNA reads TGTGCCAGCAACCCAATGGGGGCGGCCTCTGAAAAACTGTTTTTT. Translating gives CASNPMGAASEKLFF.

The CDR3 DNA reads as TGCGCCAGCAGCCGAACGGGACAGGGAGTCAATGAGCAGTTCTTC. This sequence encodes CASSRTGQGVNEQFF. The chain uses TRBV5-1 and TRBJ2-1; 9 bases are shared with TRBD1. CDR3 size: 15 residues. The V segment lost 4 bases and the J segment 6 bases; nucleotides outside the gene matches: 8. The germline V gene encodes CDR1 SGHRS and CDR2 YFSETQ.

The chain links TRBV19 to TRBJ2-7; 9 bases line up with TRBD2. Trimming at V came to 3 bases and at J to 4 bases, leaving 7 bases not matched to a gene. The CDR3 runs 15 residues. CDR1 and CDR2 from the germline V gene are LNHDA and SQIVND (reference sequence). The CDR3 loop reads CASSITAGGEYEQYF. DNA of the CDR3: TGTGCCAGTAGTATTACAGCGGGGGGTGAGTACGAGCAGTACTTC. The full variable domain, its missing parts supplied by reference TRBV19 and TRBJ2-7, is DGGITQSPKYLFRKEGQNVTLSCEQNLNHDAMYWYRQDPGQGLRLIYYSQIVNDFQKGDIAEGYSVSREKKESFPLTVTSAQKNPTAFYLCASSITAGGEYEQYFGPGTRLTVT.